This entry describes one T cell receptor beta chain. This sample was taken from a study of T-cell reconstitution after alpha-beta-depleted transplantation in children. During its preparation, the TCRbeta library received unique molecular identifiers. TCRdb reprocessed the PCR reads with MiXCR, giving one entry per CDR3 protein. The repertoire consists of approximately 630,000 distinct CDR3 sequences, with roughly 14% occurring once and the leading ten covering around 0.79%. The V end was cut by 5 bases, the J end by 4 bases, with 18 bases between. CDR1 is SGHVS and CDR2 is FQNEAQ in the germline V gene. This CDR3 is built from 16 residues.

The receptor was isolated from a girl aged 2-10 years with congenital amegakaryocytic thrombocytopenia, due to receive a stem cell transplant. The rearrangement uses TRBV7-8 and TRBJ2-1, with D perhaps TRBD1 (7 bases). This specimen was PBMCs, taken before TCRalphabeta/CD19-depleted stem cell transplant. CDR3: CASSTWTGGTYNEQFF. CDR3 bases: TGTGCCAGCAGCACCTGGACAGGTGGGACTTACAATGAGCAGTTCTTC.